These 6 T cell receptor beta chains were sequenced from one sample in a study of vaccination and CD4 T cells after COVID-19. Noted treatment: roughly 10-day PBMC culture with coronavirus spike peptide pools or control peptides (ViraFEST assay). The Oncomine TCR Beta short-read assay was applied to DNA of cultured CD4+ T cells. In TCRdb, the PCR reads were re-called with MiXCR into one record per CDR3 protein. The sample includes some 12,000 distinct CDR3 sequences, under 60% seen only once; the top ten take under 25%. These receptors lack a known antigen. Sample: CD4+ T cells from blood, cultured in vitro. The receptor set was obtained from a human donor who had recovered from COVID-19.

The rearrangement uses TRBV6-1 and TRBJ2-2, with TRBD1 matching 9 bases. Germline V CDR1 and CDR2: MNHNS, SASEGT. J was trimmed by 6 bases and V by 1 base; bases with no gene match: 15. The CDR3 loop spans 19 amino acids. The CDR3: CASSEVLFTGTGRAGELFF. CDR3 coding DNA: TGTGCCAGCAGTGAAGTGTTATTTACAGGGACAGGGCGGGCCGGGGAGCTGTTTTTT.

The rearrangement links TRBV18 to TRBJ2-1, with 8 bases fitting TRBD1. The CDR3 consists of 17 residues. Germline CDR1 reads KGHSH; CDR2 reads LQKENI. V lost 0 bases and J lost 6; bases outside the gene matches: 10. The CDR3 DNA is TGTGCCAGCTCACCACCGTTAGGCCTGGGACAGGCCAATGAGCAGTTCTTC. It is translated as CASSPPLGLGQANEQFF.

J is TRBJ2-1 and V is TRBV12-3 or TRBV12-4; 7 nucleotides align to TRBD1. The CDR3 is made up of 15 amino acids. The junction had 4 bases not matched to a gene; V was cut back by 2 bases and J by 3 bases. Here the CDR3 DNA reads TGTGCCAGCAGTTTACTACAGGGGTTCTACAATGAGCAGTTCTTC. Translated: CASSLLQGFYNEQFF.

The V call is TRBV4-1, the J call TRBJ2-3; TRBD1 matches 7 bases. CDR3 size: 16 residues. After removal of 6 bases from V and 2 bases from J, the junction contained 11 bases not matched to a gene. Per germline, CDR1 MGHRA and CDR2 YSYEKL. DNA of the CDR3: TGCGCCAGCAGGGGAGATCCACAGGGGAACACAGATACGCAGTATTTT. Translated: CASRGDPQGNTDTQYF.

The chain has TRBV14 and TRBJ1-2, with 7 positions matching TRBD1. The junction had 4 bases not matched to a gene; V was cut back by 6 bases and J by 3 bases. CDR1 and CDR2 (germline): SGHDN, FVKESK. The CDR3 is made up of 13 amino acids. The CDR3 DNA reads as TGTGCCAGCAGTGGGACAGCATACTATGGCTACACCTTC. It translates to CASSGTAYYGYTF.

This sequence joins TRBV6-5 and TRBJ2-1; 8 positions agree with TRBD2. V trimming: 4 bases; J trimming: 1 base; junction bases outside the gene matches: 6. CDR1 is MNHEY and CDR2 is SVGAGI in the germline V gene. The CDR3 runs to 16 residues. The CDR3 here is CASSSRGGRSYNEQFF. CDR3 in DNA: TGTGCCAGCAGTTCGCGCGGGGGGCGGTCCTACAATGAGCAGTTCTTC.